Listed below are T cell receptor beta chains from one sample, sequenced in a study of PD-L1 blockade in urothelial cancer. The table came from immunoSEQ multiplex PCR; TCRdb's copy has only in-frame clones and leaves some out. The sample records 60,000 to 80,000 clones, about nine tenths being singletons. The source was PBMCs, collected around atezolizumab (anti-PD-L1) treatment. These receptors originate from a man in his sixties with urothelial cancer. CDR3s include the opening cysteine and the closing phenylalanine or tryptophan. The D gene is left open where the match is weak.

D,J,V,CDR3,DNA
TRBD1,TRBJ2-7,TRBV7-9,CASSLAGRTGAYEQYF,TGTGCCAGCAGCCTCGCCGGCCGGACAGGGGCCTACGAGCAGTACTTC
.,TRBJ2-7,TRBV7-3,CASSQGVASYEQYF,TGTGCCAGCAGCCAAGGAGTGGCTTCCTACGAGCAGTACTTC
TRBD1,TRBJ1-5,TRBV7-2,CATTGALSPQPQHF,TGTGCCACCACAGGGGCCCTCTCTCCGCAGCCCCAGCATTTT
TRBD1,TRBJ1-3,TRBV30,CAWSSGTGAPFVSGNTIYF,TGTGCCTGGAGTTCCGGGACAGGGGCACCTTTTGTGTCTGGAAACACCATATATTTT
TRBD1,TRBJ2-7,TRBV13,CASSLQTGGYEQYF,TGTGCCAGCAGCCTACAGACAGGGGGGTACGAGCAGTACTTC
.,TRBJ2-5,TRBV7-7,CASSGGFQETQYF,TGTGCTAGCAGTGGAGGATTTCAAGAGACCCAGTACTTC
.,TRBJ2-1,TRBV5-4,CASSLQYYNEQFF,TGTGCCAGCAGCTTGCAGTACTACAATGAGCAGTTCTTC
.,TRBJ1-2,TRBV11-2,CASSLDDRPRYGYTF,TGTGCCAGCAGCTTAGACGACAGGCCTCGCTATGGCTACACCTTC
TRBD2,TRBJ2-7,TRBV27,CASSLQRGPSYEQYF,TGTGCCAGCAGTTTACAGCGGGGACCTTCCTACGAGCAGTACTTC
.,TRBJ1-5,TRBV5-8,CASSPSGSGLVDGNQPQHF,TGTGCCAGCAGCCCCAGCGGGTCAGGGTTGGTGGATGGCAATCAGCCCCAGCATTTT